These 25 T cell receptor beta chains share one sample of origin, sequenced in a study of cytomegalovirus exposure and HLA in healthy donors listed by TCRdb under 2017. To prepare the library, the immunoSEQ multiplex PCR assay was applied. In TCRdb, the immuneACCESS table is reduced to in-frame sequences with V and J assigned. These tables do not hold every clone; where another copy was compared, an unresolved V gene accounts for under half, and the others remain unexplained. For this sample the table gives under 100,000 clones, of which 85% to 95% were detected only once. The top ten clonotypes cover 0.69% of the sample. Specimen: PBMCs. All receptors come from a woman younger than 35 in good health and CMV-seronegative.

This clone was seen a single time. The rearrangement links TRBV5-8 to TRBJ2-5; 9 bases agree with TRBD2. Germline trimming cut 0 bases from V and 13 bases from J; bases unmatched to any gene: 4. There are 12 residues in the CDR3. CDR1 is SGHTS and CDR2 is YDEGEE in the germline V gene. The CDR3 DNA sequence: TGTGCCAGCAGCTTGGCTAGCGGGGATCCGTACTTC. Translated: CASSLASGDPYF. Full variable domain (missing parts from reference TRBV5-8 and TRBJ2-5): EAGVTQSPTHLIKTRGQQATLRCSPISGHTSVYWYQQALGLGLQFLLWYDEGEERNRGNFPPRFSGRQFPNYSSELNVNALELEDSALYLCASSLASGDPYFGPGTRLLVL.

The V and J genes are TRBV7-2 and TRBJ2-1; TRBD1 matches 8 bases. With 1 base clipped from V and 4 bases from J, the junction kept 3 bases outside the gene matches. CDR1 and CDR2 (germline): SGHTA, FQGNSA. The CDR3 extends over 15 amino acids. CDR3 DNA: TGTGCCAGCAGCTTAGGGCAGGGGGCTTACAATGAGCAGTTCTTC. Its protein product is CASSLGQGAYNEQFF.

The J gene is TRBJ2-7, the V gene TRBV9; D might be TRBD2 (5 bases). The CDR3 loop spans 16 amino acids. Germline V gene sequence: CDR1 SGDLS, CDR2 YYNGEE. V shed 0 bases and J shed 2 bases, with 15 bases lying between them. CDR3 in DNA: TGTGCCAGCAGCGTAGCTAGGCGAGCGACTACCTACGAGCAGTACTTC. Protein: CASSVARRATTYEQYF.

The chain combines TRBV5-1 with TRBJ1-2; D is possibly TRBD1 (6 bases). Trimming shortened V by 4 bases and J by 5 bases, and 30 bases separated the two germline ends. CDR3 length: 19 amino acids. CDR1 is SGHRS, CDR2 YFSETQ, per germline. This chain's CDR3 is CASSAGDHREKKVGYGYTF. CDR3 sequence (DNA): TGCGCCAGCAGCGCTGGGGACCACAGGGAGAAGAAGGTTGGGTATGGCTACACCTTC. The whole variable domain, remainder taken from reference TRBV5-1 and TRBJ1-2, is KAGVTQTPRYLIKTRGQQVTLSCSPISGHRSVSWYQQTPGQGLQFLFEYFSETQRNKGNFPGRFSGRQFSNSRSEMNVSTLELGDSALYLCASSAGDHREKKVGYGYTFGSGTRLTVV.

V usage is TRBV11-3 and J usage is TRBJ2-1; 7 bases are shared with TRBD2. V shed 5 bases, J shed 5 bases, and the junction held 9 bases outside the gene matches. The germline V gene has CDR1 SGHNT and CDR2 YENEEA. CDR3 length equals 15 residues. The CDR3 reads CASSPSRGSNNEQFF. CDR3 nucleotides: TGTGCCAGCAGCCCCTCTCGCGGGAGTAACAATGAGCAGTTCTTC.

The chain combines TRBV6-5 with TRBJ1-6; D is perhaps TRBD1 (6 bases). Germline V gene data show CDR1 as MNHEY and CDR2 as SVGAGI. CDR3 length: 14 amino acids. Trimming took off 2 bases at V and 10 bases at J, with 12 bases between the two ends. CDR3 DNA: TGTGCCAGCAGTTACGTGGGGGCGGCCTCACCCCTCCACTTT. Translated: CASSYVGAASPLHF.

This clone was seen once. This sequence joins TRBV11-2 and TRBJ2-7, with 7 positions matching TRBD2. The CDR3 is 18 amino acids. The germline gives CDR1 SGHAT, CDR2 FQNNGV. V gave up 2 bases and J gave up 3 bases; unmatched junction bases: 16. CDR3 region: CASSLKSIQRGNIYEQYF. The CDR3 region has the DNA TGTGCCAGCAGCTTAAAATCAATCCAGCGGGGAAATATCTACGAGCAGTACTTC.

This chain links TRBV18 with TRBJ1-4; a possible D gene is TRBD1 (5 bases). Germline V gene data show CDR1 as KGHSH and CDR2 as LQKENI. CDR3 size: 13 residues. Trimming pared 2 bases from V and 4 bases from J, leaving 5 bases between. CDR3 loop: CASSPDSNEKLFF. CDR3 nucleotides: TGTGCCAGCTCACCAGACAGTAATGAAAAACTGTTTTTT.

This clone has just one count. The gene calls are TRBV5-6 and TRBJ1-4; 9 bases are a match to TRBD1. From germline, CDR1 is SGHDT and CDR2 YYEEEE. Unmatched junction bases numbered 12, after V lost 4 bases and J lost 8 bases. The CDR3 has 16 amino acids. The CDR3 spells CASSEGTGIRVEKLFF. The CDR3, as DNA: TGTGCCAGCAGCGAAGGGACAGGGATAAGGGTCGAAAAACTGTTTTTT.

The chain employs TRBV4-3 and TRBJ1-2; 11 bases map to TRBD1. Germline CDR1 and CDR2: LGHNA and YSLEER. V was clipped by 1 base and J by 6 bases; unmatched bases: 7. The CDR3 totals 16 residues. In DNA form, the CDR3 reads TGCGCCAGCAGCCAAGGCGGACAGGGGGCGCTTCATGGCTACACCTTC. Translation: CASSQGGQGALHGYTF.

CDR3 DNA: TGTGCCAGCAGCCGACTAGCGGCCGATACAGATACGCAGTATTTT. This encodes CASSRLAADTDTQYF. J is TRBJ2-3 and V is TRBV5-4, with 9 bases aligning to TRBD2. Germline loops: CDR1 SGHNT, CDR2 YYREEE (reference sequence). This CDR3 is 15 amino acids long. The junction had 6 bases not matched to a gene; V was cut back by 4 bases and J by 3 bases.

The CDR3 reads CASSLVGGNYEQYF. DNA for the CDR3: TGCGCCAGCAGCTTGGTCGGGGGAAACTACGAGCAGTACTTC. V usage is TRBV5-1 and J usage is TRBJ2-5, with TRBD2 as a possible D gene (6 bases). The end of the DNA aligns better with TRBJ2-7, so the J call may be wrong. In germline, CDR1 is SGHRS, CDR2 YFSETQ. The CDR3 contains 14 residues.

The chain has TRBV7-2 and TRBJ2-7; 7 bases line up with TRBD1. V shed 5 bases, J shed 2 bases, and the junction held 9 bases outside the gene matches. This CDR3 is 15 amino acids long. Germline-derived CDR1 and CDR2 are SGHTA and FQGNSA. CDR3 region: CASSPRDSHPYEQYF. The CDR3, as DNA: TGTGCCAGCAGCCCTCGGGACAGTCATCCCTACGAGCAGTACTTC.

This chain connects TRBV9 to TRBJ2-5; TRBD2 might be the D (8 bases). Germline loops: CDR1 SGDLS, CDR2 YYNGEE. V shed 2 bases and J shed 5 bases, with 22 bases lying between them. This CDR3 contains 17 residues. CDR3 residues: CASSVGQGGERGETQYF. The CDR3 nucleotides are TGTGCCAGCAGCGTTGGGCAGGGGGGCGAGCGGGGGGAGACCCAGTACTTC.

The chain is built from TRBV11-2 and TRBJ1-2; D is uncertain. V was pared by 5 bases and J by 3 bases, with 7 bases between. The V gene's germline CDR1 is SGHAT and CDR2 FQNNGV. The CDR3 covers 12 residues. CDR3 in DNA: TGTGCCAGCAGCGTAGGAGACTATGGCTACACCTTC. This translates into CASSVGDYGYTF.

A single count supports this clone. J is TRBJ1-6 and V is TRBV6-4, with D tentatively TRBD1 (5 bases). The CDR3 has 14 residues. V was pared by 5 bases and J by 3 bases, with 8 bases between. Per the germline V gene, CDR1 is MRHNA and CDR2 is SNTAGT. The CDR3 protein is CASSPDNYNSPLHF. CDR3 bases: TGTGCCAGCAGTCCGGACAACTATAATTCACCCCTCCACTTT.

J is TRBJ1-1 and V is TRBV7-9; D is unclear. CDR3 length: 12 amino acids. Trimming took 5 bases from V and 0 from J, leaving 4 bases between them. Germline V gives CDR1 SEHNR, CDR2 FQNEAQ (reference sequence). CDR3 DNA: TGTGCCAGCAGCCGAGTGAACACTGAAGCTTTCTTT. Encoded protein: CASSRVNTEAFF.

This chain connects TRBV29-1 to TRBJ2-2; maybe TRBD1 (6 bases). The CDR3 contains 14 residues. V lost 4 bases to trimming and J lost 4 bases, with 13 bases between them. Germline V gives CDR1 SQVTM, CDR2 ANQGSEA. The CDR3: CSVVTGSSTGELFF. The CDR3 region has the DNA TGCAGCGTTGTAACAGGGAGTAGCACCGGGGAGCTGTTTTTT.

The J gene is TRBJ1-3, the V gene TRBV7-9, with D unresolved. The germline V gene has CDR1 SEHNR and CDR2 FQNEAQ (reference sequence). Trimming shortened V by 1 base and J by 2 bases, and 9 bases separated the two germline ends. CDR3 length: 15 amino acids. The CDR3 protein is CASSLVSSAGNTIYF. Here the CDR3 DNA reads TGTGCCAGCAGCTTAGTGTCCTCAGCTGGAAACACCATATATTTT.

The V and J genes are TRBV18 and TRBJ2-5, with a possible D match to TRBD2 (6 bases). This CDR3 region has 15 residues. Trimming removed 6 bases at V and 2 bases at J, with 16 bases between. Germline CDR1 is KGHSH and CDR2 is LQKENI. The CDR3 DNA follows: TGTGCCAGCTCTCCCGGCGGGGCCGTTCAAGAGACCCAGTACTTC. Residues: CASSPGGAVQETQYF.

This clone was observed a few times. The J gene is TRBJ1-6, the V gene TRBV25-1; 9 bases are shared with TRBD1. The trim removed 4 bases at V and 5 bases at J, leaving 0 bases unmatched. From germline, CDR1 is MGHDK and CDR2 SYGVNS. The CDR3 sequence is 14 residues long. The DNA for the CDR3 is TGTGCCAGCAGTGGACAGGGGGATAATTCACCCCTCCACTTT. Amino acids: CASSGQGDNSPLHF.

In DNA form, the CDR3 reads TGTGCCACCAGCAGAACGGACAGATCGAACACCGGGGAGCTGTTTTTT. Encoded protein: CATSRTDRSNTGELFF. The chain recombines TRBV15 with TRBJ2-2; tentative D call: TRBD1 (6 bases). The CDR3 loop spans 16 amino acids. Trimming removed 2 bases from V and 0 bases from J, with 10 bases in between. Germline loops: CDR1 LNHNV, CDR2 YYDKDF (reference sequence).

Only a few counts were recorded for this clone. The chain carries TRBV5-1 and TRBJ2-1, with D hard to call. Germline V gene lookup returns CDR1 SGHRS and CDR2 YFSETQ. This CDR3 region has 17 residues. V shed 0 bases and J shed 5 bases, with 18 bases lying between them. CDR3 nucleotide sequence: TGCGCCAGCAGCTTGGGGTCCTCGATCCACCAGGACAATGAGCAGTTCTTC. It translates to CASSLGSSIHQDNEQFF.

The chain is built from TRBV28 and TRBJ2-2; D is possibly TRBD2 (6 bases). V was cut by 7 bases and J by 5 bases, with 14 bases left in between. This CDR3 is 14 amino acids long. CDR1 MDHEN and CDR2 SYDVKM come from the germline V gene. The CDR3 sequence: CASKLSGETGELFF. The CDR3 nucleotides read TGTGCCAGCAAGCTATCGGGAGAAACCGGGGAGCTGTTTTTT.

This clone was observed once. The V call is TRBV4-3, the J call TRBJ2-7, with 8 bases identical to TRBD2. V lost 4 bases and J lost 3; bases outside the gene matches: 5. The germline gives CDR1 LGHNA, CDR2 YSLEER. The CDR3 is made up of 14 amino acids. CDR3 nucleotide sequence: TGCGCCAGCAGCCGCCAACTAGCGGTCTACGAGCAGTACTTC. Its protein is CASSRQLAVYEQYF.